This TCR beta chain came from a study of cytomegalovirus exposure and HLA in healthy donors. Germline lookup yields CDR1 MNHEY and CDR2 SMNVEV (reference sequence). The CDR3 is 17 amino acids. Trimming at V came to 2 bases and at J to 5 bases, leaving 9 bases not matched to a gene. Worth noting for this clone: What it recognizes is unknown.

Findings of the study overall: A later analysis revealed that TCR association rates differed between HLA loci, peaking at DRB1 and bottoming out at HLA-C. Researchers catalogued approximately 170 TCR beta chains as cytomegalovirus-associated.

Use of 60 Vbeta and 13 Jbeta primers characterized the PCR. The table came from immunoSEQ multiplex PCR; TCRdb's copy has only in-frame clones and leaves some out. Among about 150,000 clones listed, 70% to 80% were seen once. J is TRBJ2-2 and V is TRBV27, with 9 bases fitting TRBD2. The sequence was obtained from a human donor in good health. The material sequenced was PBMCs. In DNA, the CDR3 is TGTGCCAGCAGTTTAAAGGCTAGCGGGATTTTGACCGGGGAGCTGTTTTTT. Amino acids: CASSLKASGILTGELFF.